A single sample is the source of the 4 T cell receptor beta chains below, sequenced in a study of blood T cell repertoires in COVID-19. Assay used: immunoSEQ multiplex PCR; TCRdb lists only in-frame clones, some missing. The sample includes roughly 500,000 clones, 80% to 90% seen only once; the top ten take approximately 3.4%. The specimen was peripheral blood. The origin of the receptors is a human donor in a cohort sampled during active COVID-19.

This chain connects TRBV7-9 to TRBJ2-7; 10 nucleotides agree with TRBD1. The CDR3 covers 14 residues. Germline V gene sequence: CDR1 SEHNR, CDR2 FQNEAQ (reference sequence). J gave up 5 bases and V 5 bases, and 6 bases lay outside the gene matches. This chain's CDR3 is CASSPGQGTHEQYF. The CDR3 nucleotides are TGTGCCAGCAGCCCGGGACAGGGGACCCACGAGCAGTACTTC.

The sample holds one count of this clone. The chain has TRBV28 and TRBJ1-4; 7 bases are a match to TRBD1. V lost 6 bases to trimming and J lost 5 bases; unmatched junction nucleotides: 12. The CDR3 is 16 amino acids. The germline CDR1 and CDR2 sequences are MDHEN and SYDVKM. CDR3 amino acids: CASRSQGTGKNEKLFF. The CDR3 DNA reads TGTGCCAGCAGATCACAGGGGACGGGAAAGAATGAAAAACTGTTTTTT.

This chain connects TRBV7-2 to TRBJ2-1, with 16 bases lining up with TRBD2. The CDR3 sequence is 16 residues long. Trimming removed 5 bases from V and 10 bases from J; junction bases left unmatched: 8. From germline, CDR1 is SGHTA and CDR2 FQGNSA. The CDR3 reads CASSMGLAGGPLEQFF. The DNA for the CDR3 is TGTGCCAGCAGCATGGGACTAGCGGGAGGGCCGTTGGAGCAGTTCTTC.

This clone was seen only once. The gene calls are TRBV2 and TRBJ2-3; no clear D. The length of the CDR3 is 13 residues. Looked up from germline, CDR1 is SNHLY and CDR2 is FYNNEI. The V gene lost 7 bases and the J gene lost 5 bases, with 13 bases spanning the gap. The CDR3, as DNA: TGTGCCAGCATGGGCCGCGCCAAAGATACGCAGTATTTT. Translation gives CASMGRAKDTQYF.